The sequence of this T cell receptor beta chain was determined in a study of T cell responses to AZD1222 COVID-19 vaccine. Study-level points and caveats: Donors skewed white British and female; clonal diversity was possibly underestimated. Baseline serology detected seropositivity in only a handful of AZD1222 recipients.

The germline V and J ends were trimmed by 3 bases and 4 bases, with 12 bases remaining between them. The germline V gene encodes CDR1 LNHDA and CDR2 SQIVND (reference sequence). The CDR3 length is 14 residues. About this clone: Its cognate antigen is unknown.

Only in-frame clones appear in the TCRdb table, and some are missing; sequencing was by immunoSEQ multiplex PCR. Of 95,000 to 110,000 clones in the sample, approximately 90% were seen once. This chain joins TRBV19 and TRBJ1-2, with unresolved D. The source of this sequence is an adult in good health. Sequencing was performed on peripheral blood, taken on day 0 of AZD1222 vaccination. CDR3 amino acids: CASSMDGLFYGYTF. As DNA, the CDR3 is TGTGCCAGTAGTATGGACGGCCTCTTCTATGGCTACACCTTC.